The T cell receptor beta chain described here comes from a study of CD8 T cells in ankylosing spondylitis. Whole-study results and caveats: Within matched ankylosing spondylitis synovial fluid, disease-linked clones were reportedly significantly enriched. Ankylosing spondylitis blood appeared to carry a characteristic TCR beta motif of roughly 8 highly homologous variants.

This clonotype has only a few counts. What it recognizes is unknown. TCRdb re-called the 5' RACE reads through MiXCR, storing one row per CDR3 protein. The repertoire holds 250,000 to 350,000 distinct CDR3 sequences, with around 20% as singletons. From germline, CDR1 is SGHTA and CDR2 FQGNSA. V gave up 2 bases and J gave up 3 bases; unmatched junction bases: 10. The CDR3 is made up of 16 amino acids. This chain uses TRBV7-2 with TRBJ2-7, with 7 bases aligning to TRBD2. The sequencing sample was made of blood, either unsorted or a sorted T cell fraction (not recorded which). The sequence came from a female donor with ankylosing spondylitis or in good health (not recorded which). CDR3 in amino acids: CASSLSGGGSFYEQYF. For the CDR3, the DNA is TGTGCCAGCAGCTTAAGTGGGGGGGGGAGCTTCTACGAGCAGTACTTC.